A selection of T cell receptor beta chains follows, all from one sample in a study of T-cell memory formation after mild COVID-19. Using its own MiXCR run on the 5' RACE reads, TCRdb lists one record per CDR3 protein. The profile shows under 450,000 distinct CDR3 sequences, about 20% of them singletons. Sequencing was carried out using PBMCs or a T cell subset sorted from them (not recorded which). Receptors originate from a young man who had mild COVID-19 (a few samples of this study predate the infection). Cell type and time point are not known. The CDR3 runs from the conserved cysteine through the conserved F or W. The order of the fields is J gene, clone size, V gene, D gene, CDR3 protein, CDR3 DNA. D genes are given only for firm matches. Part of the rows lack a size; the others show once, few, many or a class for expanded clones.

j_gene: TRBJ2-5
abundance: .
v_gene: TRBV24-1
d_gene: .
CDR3aa: CATSGQGQETQYF
CDR3nt: TGTGCCACCAGTGGGCAGGGCCAAGAGACCCAGTACTTC

j_gene: TRBJ1-6
abundance: many
v_gene: TRBV12-3/TRBV12-4
d_gene: .
CDR3aa: CASRHQIQPSYNSPLHF
CDR3nt: TGTGCCTCTAGACACCAAATACAACCCTCCTATAATTCACCCCTCCACTTT

j_gene: TRBJ2-1
abundance: few
v_gene: TRBV7-2
d_gene: TRBD2
CDR3aa: CASSLEAGLAGNEQFF
CDR3nt: TGTGCCAGCAGCTTAGAAGCTGGACTAGCGGGGAATGAGCAGTTCTTC

j_gene: TRBJ2-7
abundance: .
v_gene: TRBV7-9
d_gene: .
CDR3aa: CASSFPWSYEQYF
CDR3nt: TGTGCCAGCAGCTTTCCCTGGTCCTACGAGCAGTACTTC

j_gene: TRBJ2-3
abundance: few
v_gene: TRBV5-1
d_gene: TRBD2
CDR3aa: CASSIGLAGTDTQYF
CDR3nt: TGCGCCAGCAGCATCGGACTAGCGGGAACAGATACGCAGTATTTT

j_gene: TRBJ1-1
abundance: few
v_gene: TRBV11-1
d_gene: .
CDR3aa: CASSPAGGIPTEAFF
CDR3nt: TGTGCCAGCAGCCCGGCGGGGGGAATCCCCACTGAAGCTTTCTTT

j_gene: TRBJ2-1
abundance: few
v_gene: TRBV15
d_gene: .
CDR3aa: CATSRELTASSYNEQFF
CDR3nt: TGTGCCACCAGCAGAGAATTGACAGCTAGCTCCTACAATGAGCAGTTCTTC

j_gene: TRBJ2-1
abundance: .
v_gene: TRBV5-1
d_gene: TRBD2
CDR3aa: CASSLRGVMGNEQFF
CDR3nt: TGCGCCAGCAGCTTGCGGGGGGTAATGGGAAATGAGCAGTTCTTC

j_gene: TRBJ1-1
abundance: few
v_gene: TRBV4-2
d_gene: TRBD1
CDR3aa: CASSLDRGETEAFF
CDR3nt: TGTGCCAGCAGCCTGGACAGGGGAGAGACTGAAGCTTTCTTT

j_gene: TRBJ2-3
abundance: .
v_gene: TRBV7-9
d_gene: .
CDR3aa: CATRLSTDTQYF
CDR3nt: TGTGCCACTAGACTAAGCACAGATACGCAGTATTTT

j_gene: TRBJ1-2
abundance: few
v_gene: TRBV12-3/TRBV12-4
d_gene: .
CDR3aa: CASSLPRQEGYTF
CDR3nt: TGTGCCAGCAGCCTTCCGAGGCAGGAGGGCTACACCTTC

j_gene: TRBJ2-5
abundance: few
v_gene: TRBV12-3/TRBV12-4
d_gene: .
CDR3aa: CASKKLGTGETQYF
CDR3nt: TGTGCCAGCAAAAAGTTAGGGACCGGGGAGACCCAGTACTTC

j_gene: TRBJ2-6
abundance: .
v_gene: TRBV6-5
d_gene: .
CDR3aa: CASSQGPSGANVLTF
CDR3nt: TGTGCCAGCAGTCAGGGACCTTCTGGGGCCAACGTCCTGACTTTC

j_gene: TRBJ2-1
abundance: .
v_gene: TRBV28
d_gene: TRBD1
CDR3aa: CASSSGGPSYNEQFF
CDR3nt: TGTGCCAGCAGTTCAGGGGGACCCTCCTACAATGAGCAGTTCTTC

j_gene: TRBJ2-7
abundance: few
v_gene: TRBV15
d_gene: .
CDR3aa: CATRGHEQYF
CDR3nt: TGTGCCACCAGGGGACACGAGCAGTACTTC

j_gene: TRBJ2-3
abundance: .
v_gene: TRBV6-2/TRBV6-3
d_gene: .
CDR3aa: CASSYLGSTDTQYF
CDR3nt: TGTGCCAGCAGTTACTTGGGGAGCACAGATACGCAGTATTTT

j_gene: TRBJ2-1
abundance: .
v_gene: TRBV6-9
d_gene: .
CDR3aa: CASSTTRQFRQFF
CDR3nt: TGTGCCAGCAGCACTACCCGACAGTTTCGGCAGTTCTTC

j_gene: TRBJ1-5
abundance: .
v_gene: TRBV29-1
d_gene: .
CDR3aa: CSVATGNSNQPQHF
CDR3nt: TGCAGCGTAGCGACAGGCAACAGCAATCAGCCCCAGCATTTT

j_gene: TRBJ2-3
abundance: .
v_gene: TRBV7-9
d_gene: TRBD1
CDR3aa: CASSPATGERTDTQYF
CDR3nt: TGTGCCAGCAGCCCCGCTACAGGGGAAAGGACAGATACGCAGTATTTT

j_gene: TRBJ1-6
abundance: few
v_gene: TRBV4-1
d_gene: .
CDR3aa: CASSQAGLNNSPLHF
CDR3nt: TGCGCCAGCAGCCAAGCGGGTTTAAATAATTCACCCCTCCACTTT

j_gene: TRBJ2-1
abundance: few
v_gene: TRBV7-2
d_gene: .
CDR3aa: CASSLVGVDEQFF
CDR3nt: TGTGCCAGCAGCTTAGTAGGAGTGGATGAGCAGTTCTTC

j_gene: TRBJ2-2
abundance: .
v_gene: TRBV6-5
d_gene: .
CDR3aa: CATWSREKGELFF
CDR3nt: TGTGCCACCTGGAGCAGGGAGAAAGGGGAGCTGTTTTTT

j_gene: TRBJ2-3
abundance: .
v_gene: TRBV6-5
d_gene: .
CDR3aa: CASSYDPDTQYF
CDR3nt: TGTGCCAGCAGTTACGACCCAGATACGCAGTATTTT

j_gene: TRBJ2-2
abundance: few
v_gene: TRBV4-3
d_gene: .
CDR3aa: CASSQGWDSSGELFF
CDR3nt: TGCGCCAGCAGCCAAGGATGGGATTCTAGCGGGGAGCTGTTTTTT

j_gene: TRBJ2-7
abundance: .
v_gene: TRBV20-1
d_gene: TRBD2
CDR3aa: CSATVAGLDEQYF
CDR3nt: TGCAGTGCTACCGTAGCGGGGCTCGACGAGCAGTACTTC

j_gene: TRBJ2-1
abundance: .
v_gene: TRBV20-1
d_gene: TRBD2
CDR3aa: CSARPTGGYNEQFF
CDR3nt: TGCAGTGCCCGCCCTACGGGGGGCTACAATGAGCAGTTCTTC

j_gene: TRBJ2-7
abundance: few
v_gene: TRBV5-1
d_gene: .
CDR3aa: CASRESSREQYF
CDR3nt: TGCGCCAGCAGAGAGTCGAGCCGCGAGCAGTACTTC

j_gene: TRBJ2-2
abundance: .
v_gene: TRBV4-1
d_gene: TRBD2
CDR3aa: CASSPGTSGGNTGELFF
CDR3nt: TGCGCCAGCAGCCCCGGGACTAGCGGGGGGAACACCGGGGAGCTGTTTTTT

j_gene: TRBJ1-5
abundance: .
v_gene: TRBV2
d_gene: TRBD1
CDR3aa: CASSEATGGQPQHF
CDR3nt: TGTGCCAGCAGTGAAGCGACAGGGGGTCAGCCCCAGCATTTT

j_gene: TRBJ2-2
abundance: many
v_gene: TRBV7-6
d_gene: .
CDR3aa: CASRSRQELTGELFF
CDR3nt: TGTGCCAGCAGATCCCGACAGGAGCTCACCGGGGAGCTGTTTTTT

j_gene: TRBJ1-2
abundance: .
v_gene: TRBV7-9
d_gene: .
CDR3aa: CASSLPGHYGYTF
CDR3nt: TGTGCCAGCAGCCTCCCCGGACACTACGGCTACACCTTC

j_gene: TRBJ2-3
abundance: .
v_gene: TRBV7-7
d_gene: TRBD1
CDR3aa: CASSSGQGAGDTQYF
CDR3nt: TGTGCCAGCAGCTCAGGACAGGGGGCAGGAGATACGCAGTATTTT

j_gene: TRBJ2-1
abundance: few
v_gene: TRBV11-2
d_gene: TRBD1
CDR3aa: CASSLDWAGGYNNEQFF
CDR3nt: TGTGCCAGCAGCTTAGATTGGGCAGGGGGTTATAACAATGAGCAGTTCTTC

j_gene: TRBJ2-2
abundance: many
v_gene: TRBV5-1
d_gene: .
CDR3aa: CASSRRTDTGELFF
CDR3nt: TGCGCCAGCAGCCGCAGGACCGACACCGGGGAGCTGTTTTTT

j_gene: TRBJ1-1
abundance: once
v_gene: TRBV7-6
d_gene: .
CDR3aa: CASSLRGVGITEAFF
CDR3nt: TGTGCCAGCAGCCTCCGGGGGGTAGGGATCACTGAAGCTTTCTTT

j_gene: TRBJ1-5
abundance: few
v_gene: TRBV15
d_gene: .
CDR3aa: CATSRGFKAPGQPQHF
CDR3nt: TGTGCCACCAGCAGAGGCTTTAAGGCTCCCGGGCAGCCCCAGCATTTT

j_gene: TRBJ2-6
abundance: .
v_gene: TRBV28
d_gene: .
CDR3aa: CASHSSSGANVLTF
CDR3nt: TGTGCCAGCCACTCGAGCTCTGGGGCCAACGTCCTGACTTTC

j_gene: TRBJ2-3
abundance: many
v_gene: TRBV20-1
d_gene: TRBD2
CDR3aa: CSAEAGASDTQYF
CDR3nt: TGCAGTGCTGAAGCGGGGGCCTCAGATACGCAGTATTTT

j_gene: TRBJ1-2
abundance: many
v_gene: TRBV5-4
d_gene: .
CDR3aa: CASSFYRQSATF
CDR3nt: TGTGCCAGCAGCTTTTATCGGCAGTCAGCCACCTTC

j_gene: TRBJ2-5
abundance: .
v_gene: TRBV7-9
d_gene: TRBD2
CDR3aa: CASIWGGKTQYF
CDR3nt: TGTGCCAGCATCTGGGGAGGGAAGACCCAGTACTTC

j_gene: TRBJ2-2
abundance: .
v_gene: TRBV7-2
d_gene: .
CDR3aa: CASSFREGTGELFF
CDR3nt: TGTGCCAGCAGCTTTCGAGAGGGCACCGGGGAGCTGTTTTTT

j_gene: TRBJ2-7
abundance: few
v_gene: TRBV20-1
d_gene: TRBD2
CDR3aa: CSASTSGGLSSYEQYF
CDR3nt: TGCAGTGCTAGCACTAGCGGGGGGCTCAGCTCCTACGAGCAGTACTTC

j_gene: TRBJ1-2
abundance: few
v_gene: TRBV6-5
d_gene: .
CDR3aa: CASSYSGTDRGYGYTF
CDR3nt: TGTGCCAGCAGTTACTCGGGGACGGACCGAGGCTATGGCTACACCTTC

j_gene: TRBJ1-3
abundance: .
v_gene: TRBV4-3
d_gene: TRBD1
CDR3aa: CASSRDRVIGNTIYF
CDR3nt: TGCGCCAGCAGCCGCGACAGGGTGATCGGAAACACCATATATTTT

j_gene: TRBJ2-2
abundance: few
v_gene: TRBV7-2
d_gene: .
CDR3aa: CASSLRRQVGTGELFF
CDR3nt: TGTGCCAGCAGTCTTAGGAGACAGGTTGGCACCGGGGAGCTGTTTTTT

j_gene: TRBJ2-4
abundance: .
v_gene: TRBV5-1
d_gene: .
CDR3aa: CASSSDWKGIQYF
CDR3nt: TGCGCCAGCAGTTCGGACTGGAAAGGCATTCAGTACTTC

j_gene: TRBJ2-1
abundance: .
v_gene: TRBV5-1
d_gene: TRBD1
CDR3aa: CASSLADRGTYNEQFF
CDR3nt: TGCGCCAGCAGCTTGGCCGACAGGGGGACCTACAATGAGCAGTTCTTC

j_gene: TRBJ2-6
abundance: few
v_gene: TRBV3-1
d_gene: .
CDR3aa: CASSQVLQTAGANVLTF
CDR3nt: TGTGCCAGCAGCCAAGTCCTCCAGACCGCTGGGGCCAACGTCCTGACTTTC

j_gene: TRBJ2-7
abundance: .
v_gene: TRBV5-8
d_gene: TRBD2
CDR3aa: CASSRPLAGHSYEQYF
CDR3nt: TGTGCCAGCAGCAGGCCCCTAGCGGGCCACTCCTACGAGCAGTACTTC

j_gene: TRBJ2-5
abundance: .
v_gene: TRBV25-1
d_gene: TRBD2
CDR3aa: CASSDGAGGYQETQYF
CDR3nt: TGTGCCAGCAGTGACGGGGCGGGAGGTTACCAAGAGACCCAGTACTTC

j_gene: TRBJ2-3
abundance: .
v_gene: TRBV4-1
d_gene: .
CDR3aa: CASSQGLRTDTQYF
CDR3nt: TGCGCCAGCAGCCAAGGACTGCGCACAGATACGCAGTATTTT

j_gene: TRBJ2-1
abundance: .
v_gene: TRBV7-2
d_gene: .
CDR3aa: CASSLAPPYNEQFF
CDR3nt: TGTGCCAGCAGCTTAGCGCCCCCCTACAATGAGCAGTTCTTC